A single sample is the source of the 22 T cell receptor beta chains below, sequenced in a study of graft-versus-host responses after intestinal transplantation. Method: immunoSEQ multiplex PCR; TCRdb's copy keeps in-frame clones and lacks some. The sample shows 110,000 to 150,000 clones, 85% to 95% of them seen only once. These receptors have no known antigen. The sample here was unstimulated CD4+ T cells sorted from spleen or lymph node cells, taken before intestinal transplant. The source is a human donor who received an intestinal transplant.

J is TRBJ2-5 and V is TRBV19, with 7 bases lining up with TRBD1. V was pared by 6 bases and J by 3 bases, with 10 bases of the junction left unmatched. The CDR3 runs 15 residues. In germline, CDR1 is LNHDA, CDR2 SQIVND (reference sequence). The CDR3 loop reads CASSGFQDRKETQYF. For the CDR3, the DNA is TGTGCCAGTAGCGGGTTCCAGGACAGGAAAGAGACCCAGTACTTC.

The chain employs TRBV19 and TRBJ2-5; 7 bases are shared with TRBD1. The CDR3 is 15 residues long. Germline CDR1 LNHDA, CDR2 SQIVND (reference sequence). The J segment lost 5 bases and the V segment lost 1 base, leaving 7 bases of the junction unmatched. CDR3 region: CASSIVEGAGETQYF. The CDR3 region has the DNA TGTGCCAGTAGTATAGTTGAGGGGGCAGGGGAGACCCAGTACTTC.

The V gene is TRBV7-2, the J gene TRBJ2-7; 9 bases fit TRBD1. The length of the CDR3 is 14 residues. V was clipped by 4 bases and J by 4 bases; unmatched bases: 5. CDR1 is SGHTA and CDR2 is FQGNSA in the germline V gene. In DNA, the CDR3 is TGTGCCAGCAGCTATGACAGGGGGTCATACGAGCAGTACTTC. This sequence encodes CASSYDRGSYEQYF.

This chain links TRBV4-3 with TRBJ2-5, with 11 nucleotides matching TRBD2. The DNA end favors TRBJ2-7, so the J call may be wrong. CDR3 length equals 17 residues. Per the germline V gene, CDR1 is LGHNA and CDR2 is YSLEER. The DNA of the CDR3 is TGCGCCAGCAGCCAAGGAACTAGCGGGAGAAGGTTCTACGAGCAGTACTTC. Protein sequence: CASSQGTSGRRFYEQYF.

The chain joins TRBV28 to TRBJ2-1; 7 positions match TRBD2. CDR3 length: 15 amino acids. From germline, CDR1 is MDHEN and CDR2 SYDVKM. V trimming: 2 bases; J trimming: 7 bases; junction bases outside the gene matches: 8. The CDR3 DNA reads TGTGCCAGCAGTTTAGCGGGTCGGGGGGAGAATGAGCAGTTCTTC. Its translation: CASSLAGRGENEQFF.

This clone has only one observation. The V and J genes are TRBV5-4 and TRBJ1-1; TRBD1 aligns across 7 bases. Per germline, CDR1 SGHNT and CDR2 YYREEE (reference sequence). The CDR3 extends over 12 amino acids. V lost 4 bases and J lost 7; bases outside the gene matches: 4. For the CDR3, the DNA is TGTGCCAGCAGCAACGACAGGGATGAAGCTTTCTTT. Protein: CASSNDRDEAFF.

The chain recombines TRBV7-2 with TRBJ2-3; possibly TRBD1 for D (6 bases). V was cut by 4 bases and J by 3 bases, with 14 bases left in between. CDR3 length equals 15 residues. Per germline, CDR1 SGHTA and CDR2 FQGNSA. The CDR3 region has the DNA TGTGCCAGCAGCTCCCCCGACAGGTGGACAGATACGCAGTATTTT. Translated, it gives CASSSPDRWTDTQYF. Full variable domain (rest looked up from reference TRBV7-2 and TRBJ2-3): GAGVSQSPSNKVTEKGKDVELRCDPISGHTALYWYRQSLGQGLEFLIYFQGNSAPDKSGLPSDRFSAERTGGSVSTLTIQRTQQEDSAVYLCASSSPDRWTDTQYFGPGTRLTVL.

This rearrangement joins TRBV5-4 to TRBJ2-5, with 9 positions matching TRBD1. Germline V gives CDR1 SGHNT, CDR2 YYREEE (reference sequence). CDR3 length: 16 amino acids. With V trimmed by 4 bases and J by 5 bases, 12 bases remained unmatched. CDR3 region: CASSQIPGTGRETQYF. DNA of the CDR3: TGTGCCAGCAGCCAAATTCCCGGGACAGGGAGGGAGACCCAGTACTTC.

The CDR3 nucleotides read TGTGCCAGCAGCCTTCTAGCGGGAGGGCCATCAGATACGCAGTATTTT. It is translated as CASSLLAGGPSDTQYF. The chain uses TRBV7-3 and TRBJ2-3; 12 nucleotides agree with TRBD2. This CDR3 is built from 16 residues. The V segment lost 5 bases and the J segment 4 bases; nucleotides outside the gene matches: 7. The germline V gene encodes CDR1 SGHTA and CDR2 FQGTGA.

V usage is TRBV21-1 and J usage is TRBJ2-1; the D call in the table, TRBD2, was not verified against the DNA. TRBV21-1 is a pseudogene segment. CDR3 size: 17 residues. The CDR3 spells CASSRRTSGRGYNEQFF. As DNA, the CDR3 is TGTGCCAGCAGCCGTCGGACTAGCGGAAGGGGCTACAATGAGCAGTTCTTC.

The chain combines TRBV29-1 with TRBJ2-7, with 10 bases aligning to TRBD2. The CDR3 spans 15 residues. Per germline, CDR1 SQVTM and CDR2 ANQGSEA. The V segment lost 0 bases and the J segment 4 bases; nucleotides outside the gene matches: 6. The CDR3 bases are TGCAGCGTTGAAGAGTCGCCTAGCGGGAGTTACGAGCAGTACTTC. Its translation: CSVEESPSGSYEQYF.

For the CDR3, the DNA is TGCGCCAGCAGGCCGGGACAGGTTTCCTACGAGCAGTACTTC. It translates to CASRPGQVSYEQYF. This sequence joins TRBV23-1 and TRBJ2-7, with 8 bases identical to TRBD1. TRBV23-1 is noted as an ORF with a role that remains uncertain. The length of the CDR3 is 14 residues. The J segment lost 1 base and the V segment lost 6 bases, leaving 5 bases of the junction unmatched.

The CDR3 protein is CASSSTGSNQPQHF. The CDR3 DNA reads as TGTGCCAGCAGCTCTACAGGTTCCAATCAGCCCCAGCATTTT. This sequence joins TRBV9 and TRBJ1-5, with D possibly matching TRBD1 (5 bases). The CDR3 runs 14 residues. Trimming took off 4 bases at V and 3 bases at J, with 11 bases between the two ends. Germline V gene lookup returns CDR1 SGDLS and CDR2 YYNGEE.

The V and J genes are TRBV7-9 and TRBJ1-1; a possible D gene is TRBD1 (5 bases). The CDR3 runs 15 residues. Germline CDR1 SEHNR, CDR2 FQNEAQ (reference sequence). The V end lost 5 bases, the J end lost 3 bases, and 16 bases lay between the germline ends. For the CDR3, the DNA is TGTGCCAGCAGCCCAAGCGGGGGACGGGACACTGAAGCTTTCTTT. Its translation is CASSPSGGRDTEAFF.

This sequence joins TRBV5-6 and TRBJ2-7, with a tentative D call TRBD1 (5 bases). This CDR3 region has 13 residues. V lost 4 bases to trimming and J lost 2 bases, with 10 bases between them. The germline gives CDR1 SGHDT, CDR2 YYEEEE. The CDR3 nucleotides are TGTGCCAGCAGCAAGACAGCCACCTACGAGCAGTACTTC. It codes for CASSKTATYEQYF.

The chain recombines TRBV27 with TRBJ2-5; D uncertain. V dropped 3 bases and J dropped 5 bases, with 13 bases sitting between them. Germline assignment: CDR1 MNHEY and CDR2 SMNVEV (reference sequence). The CDR3 is made up of 14 amino acids. This chain's CDR3 is CASSLARLGETQYF. CDR3 DNA: TGTGCCAGCAGTTTGGCCAGGTTGGGGGAGACCCAGTACTTC.

The rearrangement joins TRBV30 to TRBJ2-5; 12 bases map to TRBD2. The germline V gene has CDR1 GTSNPN and CDR2 SVGIG (reference sequence). The CDR3 has 15 residues. Trimming cost V 0 bases and J 4 bases; bases outside gene matches: 3. CDR3 residues: CAWSVLAGGAETQYF. CDR3 sequence (DNA): TGTGCCTGGAGTGTACTAGCGGGAGGAGCAGAGACCCAGTACTTC.

The chain combines TRBV6-1 with TRBJ2-1; D ambiguous. V lost 2 bases to trimming and J lost 9 bases, with 8 bases between them. The CDR3 has 12 residues. Germline V gene lookup returns CDR1 MNHNS and CDR2 SASEGT. The CDR3 spells CASSEIVSEQFF. CDR3 DNA sequence: TGTGCCAGCAGTGAAATAGTGAGTGAGCAGTTCTTC.

This chain links TRBV10-2 with TRBJ2-7; no clear D gene. The ends were cut back, 8 bases at V and 6 bases at J, with 11 bases in the middle. Germline V gives CDR1 WSHSY, CDR2 SAAADI. The length of the CDR3 is 11 residues. This CDR3 is CASWETSEQYF. In DNA form, the CDR3 reads TGCGCCAGCTGGGAAACGAGCGAGCAGTACTTC.

The chain couples TRBV6-5 to TRBJ2-7; 10 positions match TRBD2. Germline V gene lookup returns CDR1 MNHEY and CDR2 SVGAGI. Trimming took 4 bases from V and 1 from J; bases not matched to a gene: 1. The CDR3 is 14 residues long. CDR3 region: CASSWTSGSYEQYF. The CDR3 DNA reads TGTGCCAGCAGTTGGACTAGCGGATCCTACGAGCAGTACTTC.

The chain uses TRBV29-1 and TRBJ1-1; 10 bases map to TRBD1. Germline V gene data show CDR1 as SQVTM and CDR2 as ANQGSEA. CDR3 length: 17 amino acids. With V trimmed by 7 bases and J by 3 bases, 17 bases remained unmatched. The DNA for the CDR3 is TGCAGCGGATCTAGACAGGGGGCCTACCTTAGGGACACTGAAGCTTTCTTT. This translates into CSGSRQGAYLRDTEAFF.

The CDR3 is CASRQGAGGYTF. The DNA for the CDR3 is TGTGCCAGCAGACAGGGGGCCGGAGGCTACACCTTC. The chain combines TRBV6-1 with TRBJ1-2; TRBD1 aligns across 9 bases. This CDR3 comprises 12 residues. Per germline, CDR1 MNHNS and CDR2 SASEGT. Unmatched junction bases numbered 4, after V lost 6 bases and J lost 8 bases.